The 26 T cell receptor beta chains below were found in one sample sequenced in a study of T cell responses to AZD1222 COVID-19 vaccine. Assay used: immunoSEQ multiplex PCR; TCRdb lists only in-frame clones, some missing. The data show about 150,000 clones, roughly 90% seen once. Specimen: peripheral blood, collected on day 0 of AZD1222 vaccination. The receptor set was obtained from an adult in good health.

The V and J genes are TRBV19 and TRBJ1-4; D is ambiguous. The ends were cut back, 6 bases at V and 7 bases at J, with 9 bases in the middle. Per germline, CDR1 LNHDA and CDR2 SQIVND (reference sequence). This CDR3 is 12 amino acids long. CDR3 residues: CASSSLSEKLFF. CDR3 DNA: TGTGCCAGTAGCAGTCTGAGTGAAAAACTGTTTTTT.

The chain has TRBV12-5 and TRBJ1-3; TRBD1 matches at 8 bases. The V gene's germline CDR1 is LGHNT and CDR2 FRNRAP. V lost 9 bases and J lost 4; bases outside the gene matches: 2. This CDR3 spans 12 amino acids. Here the CDR3 DNA reads TGTGCTAGCAGGGGGCCGGGAAACACCATATATTTT. Its translation is CASRGPGNTIYF.

The chain links TRBV28 to TRBJ1-4, with D uncertain. V shed 6 bases and J shed 0 bases, with 8 bases lying between them. This CDR3 has 14 amino acids. Germline assignment: CDR1 MDHEN and CDR2 SYDVKM. This CDR3 reads CASRGHATNEKLFF. CDR3 nucleotide sequence: TGTGCCAGCAGGGGTCATGCAACTAATGAAAAACTGTTTTTT. The entire variable domain, with the rest obtained from reference TRBV28 and TRBJ1-4, is as follows: DVKVTQSSRYLVKRTGEKVFLECVQDMDHENMFWYRQDPGLGLRLIYFSYDVKMKEKGDIPEGYSVSREKKERFSLILESASTNQTSMYLCASRGHATNEKLFFGSGTQLSVL.

This chain uses TRBV6-5 with TRBJ1-6; maybe TRBD1 (5 bases). CDR1 MNHEY and CDR2 SVGAGI come from the germline V gene. CDR3 length: 15 residues. V was cut by 7 bases and J by 11 bases, with 21 bases left in between. CDR3 residues: CASNIDGGTGPPLHF. CDR3 DNA sequence: TGTGCCAGCAATATAGACGGGGGGACGGGTCCACCCCTCCACTTT.

This chain connects TRBV19 to TRBJ1-5; TRBD1 is a possible D gene (5 bases). Germline assignment: CDR1 LNHDA and CDR2 SQIVND (reference sequence). This CDR3 spans 17 amino acids. Trimming removed 6 bases at V and 0 bases at J, with 18 bases between. This CDR3 reads CASRPRDRSNSNQPQHF. CDR3 DNA: TGTGCCAGTAGACCTAGGGACCGGAGTAATAGCAATCAGCCCCAGCATTTT. Full variable domain (rest looked up from reference TRBV19 and TRBJ1-5): DGGITQSPKYLFRKEGQNVTLSCEQNLNHDAMYWYRQDPGQGLRLIYYSQIVNDFQKGDIAEGYSVSREKKESFPLTVTSAQKNPTAFYLCASRPRDRSNSNQPQHFGDGTRLSIL.

The CDR3 DNA reads as TGCAGTGCTAGTTCGGGGGCCGTTAATGAAAAACTGTTTTTT. This translates into CSASSGAVNEKLFF. The genes are TRBV20-1 and TRBJ1-4; maybe TRBD1 (6 bases). The CDR3 is made up of 14 amino acids. Germline V gene lookup returns CDR1 DFQATT and CDR2 SNEGSKA (reference sequence). V lost 3 bases and J lost 4, with 12 bases in between.

The rearrangement joins TRBV4-1 to TRBJ2-3; tentatively, D is TRBD1 or TRBD2 (5 bases each). The CDR3 contains 17 residues. Trimming removed 1 base at V and 2 bases at J, with 16 bases between. In germline, CDR1 is MGHRA, CDR2 YSYEKL. CDR3 nucleotides: TGCGCCAGCAGCCAAGGGGGGACCAGGTACCCCACAGATACGCAGTATTTT. Amino acid sequence: CASSQGGTRYPTDTQYF.

Worth noting for this clone: At one end, the junction sequence differs from germline, possibly due to a read error. The genes are TRBV7-7 and TRBJ2-5; no firm D call. Looked up from germline, CDR1 is SSHAT and CDR2 is FNYEAQ (reference sequence). This CDR3 has 11 amino acids. In DNA, the CDR3 is TGTGCTAGCAGCCCCATCCGGGCCCAGTACTTC. This gives the protein CASSPIRAQYF.

This chain joins TRBV15 and TRBJ1-1; D is unresolved. Deletions cut 1 base from V and 0 bases from J, with 9 bases between. There are 15 residues in the CDR3. Germline-derived CDR1 and CDR2 are LNHNV and YYDKDF (reference sequence). The CDR3 DNA follows: TGTGCCACCAGCAGAGCTCAGCCAATGAACACTGAAGCTTTCTTT. Amino acid sequence: CATSRAQPMNTEAFF.

CDR3 DNA: TGCGCCAGCCGAGCGGGAGGAGAGCCCCAAGAGACCCAGTACTTC. This translates into CASRAGGEPQETQYF. The chain combines TRBV5-1 with TRBJ2-5, with 9 bases aligning to TRBD2. The V gene end was trimmed by 7 bases and the J gene end by 1 base; junction bases not matched to a gene: 8. Germline-derived CDR1 and CDR2 are SGHRS and YFSETQ. There are 15 residues in the CDR3.

The V and J genes are TRBV7-2 and TRBJ2-1; 11 nucleotides line up with TRBD2. V was clipped by 5 bases and J by 7 bases; unmatched bases: 4. CDR1 is SGHTA and CDR2 is FQGNSA in the germline V gene. This CDR3 region has 14 residues. CDR3 protein: CASSPGLAGNEQFF. The CDR3 DNA reads as TGTGCCAGCAGCCCCGGACTAGCGGGTAATGAGCAGTTCTTC.

The chain carries TRBV7-9 and TRBJ1-2; weak D call: TRBD1 (5 bases). V was shortened by 6 bases and J by 0 bases, with 20 bases between the two germline ends. Germline loops: CDR1 SEHNR, CDR2 FQNEAQ (reference sequence). The CDR3 runs to 17 residues. The CDR3, as DNA: TGTGCCAGCAGTCTTCTTCCGTCCAGGGTTACTAACTATGGCTACACCTTC. It encodes CASSLLPSRVTNYGYTF.

V and J are TRBV2 and TRBJ1-4; D unresolved. Per the germline V gene, CDR1 is SNHLY and CDR2 is FYNNEI. The length of the CDR3 is 15 residues. V was trimmed by 1 base and J by 4 bases, leaving 10 bases between them. The CDR3 sequence is CASSEGGLGNEKLFF. The DNA of the CDR3 is TGTGCCAGCAGTGAAGGAGGGTTGGGTAATGAAAAACTGTTTTTT.

V gene TRBV7-3 combines with J gene TRBJ1-1; D perhaps matches TRBD1 (5 bases). The CDR3 is 13 residues long. Germline CDR1 SGHTA, CDR2 FQGTGA. Trimming shortened V by 6 bases and J by 4 bases, and 12 bases separated the two germline ends. The CDR3 nucleotides read TGTGCCAGCAGAGAAGGGGCTGCCACTGAAGCTTTCTTT. Translation: CASREGAATEAFF.

The chain links TRBV7-9 to TRBJ1-5; D gene ambiguous. The ends were cut back, 5 bases at V and 8 bases at J, with 10 bases in the middle. This CDR3 comprises 12 residues. Germline values: CDR1 SEHNR, CDR2 FQNEAQ (reference sequence). The CDR3 sequence is CASSHQREPQHF. CDR3 in DNA: TGTGCCAGCAGCCATCAGAGGGAGCCCCAGCATTTT.

This rearrangement joins TRBV29-1 to TRBJ2-7; perhaps D is TRBD1 or TRBD2 (5 bases each). Trimming stripped 4 bases from V and 3 bases from J, with 16 bases between. The CDR3 is 14 residues long. Per the germline V gene, CDR1 is SQVTM and CDR2 is ANQGSEA. In nucleotides, the CDR3 is TGCAGCGTTGGGGGGTCCAGTCCAGGCTACGAGCAGTACTTC. This translates into CSVGGSSPGYEQYF.

V and J are TRBV28 and TRBJ1-2; no reliable D call. The CDR3 is made up of 16 amino acids. Trimming cost V 4 bases and J 4 bases, with 19 bases left between them. Germline CDR1 MDHEN, CDR2 SYDVKM. The CDR3, as DNA: TGTGCCAGCAGTTGGGGTGGGCAGGCGGGGTCCTATGGCTACACCTTC. Its translation is CASSWGGQAGSYGYTF.

In its sample, this clone was seen once. The chain employs TRBV3-1 (or the pseudogene TRBV3-2) and TRBJ1-1, with 11 bases aligning to TRBD1. CDR3 size: 14 residues. CDR1 LGHDT and CDR2 YNNKEL come from the germline V gene (reference sequence). After removal of 5 bases from V and 7 bases from J, the junction contained 6 bases not matched to a gene. DNA for the CDR3: TGTGCCAGCAGCGATGGACAGGGGGCCGTTGAAGCTTTCTTT. Translation gives CASSDGQGAVEAFF.

The chain is built from TRBV19 and TRBJ2-7, with TRBD1 as a possible D gene (6 bases). Germline CDR1 is LNHDA and CDR2 is SQIVND (reference sequence). The CDR3 is made up of 12 amino acids. Between the trimmed V and J ends, which lost 10 bases and 6 bases, there was a span of 16 bases. DNA for the CDR3: TGTGCCACTTCCCGAGGGGGATTCGAGCAGTACTTC. This sequence encodes CATSRGGFEQYF. The complete variable domain, with remaining parts taken from reference TRBV19 and TRBJ2-7, reads DGGITQSPKYLFRKEGQNVTLSCEQNLNHDAMYWYRQDPGQGLRLIYYSQIVNDFQKGDIAEGYSVSREKKESFPLTVTSAQKNPTAFYLCATSRGGFEQYFGPGTRLTVT.

This chain links TRBV19 with TRBJ2-2; possible D gene TRBD2, 5 bases. CDR1 and CDR2 (germline): LNHDA, SQIVND (reference sequence). There are 17 residues in the CDR3. V shed 5 bases and J shed 0 bases, with 16 bases lying between them. The CDR3, as DNA: TGTGCCAGTAGTTCCAAGAGGGTACTAGCGAACACCGGGGAGCTGTTTTTT. The encoded protein is CASSSKRVLANTGELFF.

There are a few counts of this clone. This sequence joins TRBV20-1 and TRBJ2-1; D gene ambiguous. The CDR3 runs 11 residues. CDR1 and CDR2 from the germline V gene are DFQATT and SNEGSKA (reference sequence). V was cut by 6 bases and J by 7 bases, with 10 bases left in between. In nucleotides, the CDR3 is TGCAGTGCCTCCCGGGCGAATGAGCAGTTCTTC. Amino acids: CSASRANEQFF.

The J gene is TRBJ2-1, the V gene TRBV10-3; TRBD2 matches at 12 bases. Per germline, CDR1 ENHRY and CDR2 SYGVKD. J was trimmed by 4 bases and V by 6 bases; bases with no gene match: 1. The CDR3 is 14 residues long. Here the CDR3 reads CAISGLAGYNEQFF. The CDR3 nucleotides read TGTGCCATCAGCGGACTAGCGGGGTACAATGAGCAGTTCTTC.

The chain's CDR3 is CASSLRGYTIYF. The CDR3 nucleotides are TGTGCCAGCAGTTTAAGGGGTTACACCATATATTTT. V usage is TRBV12-3 or TRBV12-4 and J usage is TRBJ1-3; tentative D call: TRBD1 (5 bases). The CDR3 contains 12 residues. V was clipped by 2 bases and J by 8 bases, with 7 bases between them.

The V and J genes are TRBV4-3 and TRBJ1-2; D not resolved. Trimming took 0 bases from V and 8 from J, leaving 13 bases between them. The CDR3 consists of 14 residues. Germline-derived CDR1 and CDR2 are LGHNA and YSLEER. For the CDR3, the DNA is TGCGCCAGCAGCCAAGATGTCGGGTTAGACGGCTACACCTTC. This translates into CASSQDVGLDGYTF.

The V call is TRBV5-6, the J call TRBJ1-2; D is unclear. The CDR3 is 12 amino acids. V was trimmed by 1 base and J by 8 bases, leaving 9 bases between them. Germline V gene data show CDR1 as SGHDT and CDR2 as YYEEEE. The CDR3 here is CASSLMLQGYTF. In DNA, the CDR3 is TGTGCCAGCAGCTTGATGCTACAGGGCTACACCTTC.

The rearrangement links TRBV28 to TRBJ2-7, with D uncertain. The CDR3 runs to 11 residues. CDR1 and CDR2 from the germline V gene are MDHEN and SYDVKM. Trimming removed 4 bases from V and 3 bases from J, with 4 bases in between. The CDR3 sequence: CASSSDYEQYF. The CDR3 DNA reads TGTGCCAGCAGTTCGGACTACGAGCAGTACTTC. The full variable domain, rest sourced from reference TRBV28 and TRBJ2-7, is DVKVTQSSRYLVKRTGEKVFLECVQDMDHENMFWYRQDPGLGLRLIYFSYDVKMKEKGDIPEGYSVSREKKERFSLILESASTNQTSMYLCASSSDYEQYFGPGTRLTVT.